This T cell receptor (beta chain) was found in a study of blood T cell repertoires in COVID-19. On the study more broadly: COVID-19 samples, acute and convalescent, were from the United States, Italy and Spain. T cells, B-cell-depleted T cells, or PBMCs supplied cDNA or gDNA.

Authors' methods: Using reference gene primer amplification, nucleated cell counts were estimated. This table comes from immunoSEQ multiplex PCR, and its TCRdb copy is limited to in-frame clones, with some not included. V and J calls and clone size are copied from that table; D and trimming were computed from the DNA. The data contain about 220,000 clones, around 82% of them singletons. This clone has a handful of counts. The CDR3 extends over 17 amino acids. Germline CDR1 is SGHAT and CDR2 is FQNNGV. The junction had 8 bases not matched to a gene; V was cut back by 2 bases and J by 0 bases. The rearrangement joins TRBV11-2 to TRBJ1-1, with 8 bases that match TRBD1. The receptor was isolated from a woman of 80 years or more with acute or convalescent COVID-19. Sequenced material: peripheral blood. CDR3 loop: CASSLTTGGWMNTEAFF. Here the CDR3 DNA reads TGTGCCAGCAGCTTAACAACAGGGGGTTGGATGAACACTGAAGCTTTCTTT.